This T cell receptor beta chain was identified during a study of T cell changes during pregnancy in multiple sclerosis. Here immunoSEQ multiplex PCR was the method, and the copy in TCRdb shows in-frame clones only, minus some. The table has tens of thousands of clones, roughly 92% seen once; the top ten hold roughly 1.9%. This receptor was identified in a female donor with multiple sclerosis, enrolled in a pregnancy study. The input for sequencing was peripheral blood, taken in the second trimester of pregnancy.

The DNA of the CDR3 is TGTGCCAGCAGCCGGACAGGGCCGAACACTGAAGCTTTCTTT. Translated, it gives CASSRTGPNTEAFF. The chain joins TRBV5-8 to TRBJ1-1; 8 nucleotides align to TRBD1. CDR1 is SGHTS, CDR2 YDEGEE, per germline. V gave up 4 bases and J gave up 1 base; unmatched junction bases: 3. This CDR3 comprises 14 residues.